This T cell receptor (beta chain) was sequenced during a study of blood T cell repertoires in COVID-19. From germline, CDR1 is SGHNT and CDR2 YYREEE (reference sequence). With 2 bases clipped from V and 1 base from J, the junction kept 2 bases outside the gene matches. The CDR3 has 14 residues. This clone was counted once. The protocol was immunoSEQ multiplex PCR, while the TCRdb copy is restricted to in-frame clones and leaves out a portion. There are fewer than 100,000 clones in the sample; around 86% occur only once, and 10% lies in the top ten. This clonotype was obtained from a man in his fifties or sixties with acute or convalescent COVID-19. Sequenced material: peripheral blood. The rearrangement links TRBV5-4 to TRBJ2-7; 8 nucleotides line up with TRBD1. Here the CDR3 DNA reads TGTGCCAGCAGCTTCGGACAGGGTTCCTACGAGCAGTACTTC. It codes for CASSFGQGSYEQYF.